This TCR beta chain is from a study of cytomegalovirus exposure and HLA in healthy donors. Overall study findings and caveats: In a later analysis, CMV-associated beta chains were mostly HLA-associated, it appeared. Per a later analysis, 18,000 or so TCR beta sequences showed association with HLA alleles at 0.05 false discovery rate.

As for this clone: What it recognizes is unknown.

V was clipped by 0 bases and J by 3 bases; unmatched bases: 3. The CDR3 runs 14 residues. Germline assignment: CDR1 SGHDT and CDR2 YYEEEE. 60 Vbeta and 13 Jbeta primers were used in PCR. The repertoire was sequenced with immunoSEQ multiplex PCR; TCRdb's copy has only in-frame clones and lacks some. The record lists some 120,000 clones, of which the ten most abundant hold about 2.2%. Material for sequencing was PBMCs. The chain joins TRBV5-6 to TRBJ2-7; 7 positions agree with TRBD2. This TCR came from a man aged 35 to 55 in good health and CMV-seronegative. Written as DNA, the CDR3 is TGTGCCAGCAGCTTGGTCCCTAGCGGCTACGAGCAGTACTTC. This sequence encodes CASSLVPSGYEQYF.